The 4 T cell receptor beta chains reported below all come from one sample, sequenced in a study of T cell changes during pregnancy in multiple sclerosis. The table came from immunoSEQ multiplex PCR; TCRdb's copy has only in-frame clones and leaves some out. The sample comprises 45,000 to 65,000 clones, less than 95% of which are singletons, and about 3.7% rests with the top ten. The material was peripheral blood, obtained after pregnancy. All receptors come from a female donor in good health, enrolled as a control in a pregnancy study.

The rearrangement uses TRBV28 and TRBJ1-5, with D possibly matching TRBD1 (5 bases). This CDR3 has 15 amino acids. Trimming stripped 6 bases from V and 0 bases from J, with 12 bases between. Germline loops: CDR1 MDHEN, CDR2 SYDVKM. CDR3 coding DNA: TGTGCCAGCAGGCTCATAGACAGTAGCAATCAGCCCCAGCATTTT. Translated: CASRLIDSSNQPQHF.

Here the CDR3 reads CASSLDRGYEQYF. CDR3 DNA: TGTGCCAGCAGCTTAGACAGGGGATACGAGCAGTACTTC. This chain connects TRBV7-7 to TRBJ2-7; 7 bases line up with TRBD1. V gave up 1 base and J gave up 4 bases; unmatched junction bases: 1. This CDR3 comprises 13 residues. The germline V gene encodes CDR1 SSHAT and CDR2 FNYEAQ (reference sequence).

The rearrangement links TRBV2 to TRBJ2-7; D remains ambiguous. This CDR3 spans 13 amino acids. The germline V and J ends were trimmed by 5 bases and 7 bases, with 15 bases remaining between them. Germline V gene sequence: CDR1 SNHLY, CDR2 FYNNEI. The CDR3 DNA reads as TGTGCCAGCAGTCCTGCGGTCTACGGGGAGCAGTACTTC. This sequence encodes CASSPAVYGEQYF.

CDR3 protein: CASSGGSRVGEQYF. The CDR3 DNA is TGTGCCAGTAGTGGGGGCAGTAGGGTAGGAGAGCAGTACTTC. V gene TRBV19 combines with J gene TRBJ2-7; D might be TRBD1 (6 bases). This CDR3 has 14 amino acids. V was shortened by 5 bases and J by 7 bases, with 18 bases between the two germline ends. Looked up from germline, CDR1 is LNHDA and CDR2 is SQIVND (reference sequence).